Reported below is one T cell receptor (beta chain). Antigen specificity is unknown. The study ran its PCR with 60 Vbeta and 13 Jbeta primers. Method: immunoSEQ multiplex PCR; TCRdb's copy keeps in-frame clones and lacks some. The table shows about 180,000 clones, with around 74% occurring only once. Everyone who donated was a healthy bone marrow donor. These data are taken from a study of cytomegalovirus exposure and HLA in healthy donors. Overall study results and limits: Later analysis placed DRB1 highest and HLA-C lowest in TCR association rates, which differed by HLA locus. Later, an analysis found that common viral pathogens appeared to be linked with several of the most significant clusters.

Sequencing was done on a sample of PBMCs. This sequence originates from a male donor in good health and CMV-seronegative.

This CDR3 reads CASSLSYNEQFF. CDR3 DNA sequence: TGTGCCAGCAGCCTCTCCTACAATGAGCAGTTCTTC. The chain employs TRBV7-9 and TRBJ2-1, with unresolved D. Trimming left V 5 bases short and J 0 bases short, with 2 bases between. Germline V gives CDR1 SEHNR, CDR2 FQNEAQ (reference sequence). The CDR3 has 12 amino acids.